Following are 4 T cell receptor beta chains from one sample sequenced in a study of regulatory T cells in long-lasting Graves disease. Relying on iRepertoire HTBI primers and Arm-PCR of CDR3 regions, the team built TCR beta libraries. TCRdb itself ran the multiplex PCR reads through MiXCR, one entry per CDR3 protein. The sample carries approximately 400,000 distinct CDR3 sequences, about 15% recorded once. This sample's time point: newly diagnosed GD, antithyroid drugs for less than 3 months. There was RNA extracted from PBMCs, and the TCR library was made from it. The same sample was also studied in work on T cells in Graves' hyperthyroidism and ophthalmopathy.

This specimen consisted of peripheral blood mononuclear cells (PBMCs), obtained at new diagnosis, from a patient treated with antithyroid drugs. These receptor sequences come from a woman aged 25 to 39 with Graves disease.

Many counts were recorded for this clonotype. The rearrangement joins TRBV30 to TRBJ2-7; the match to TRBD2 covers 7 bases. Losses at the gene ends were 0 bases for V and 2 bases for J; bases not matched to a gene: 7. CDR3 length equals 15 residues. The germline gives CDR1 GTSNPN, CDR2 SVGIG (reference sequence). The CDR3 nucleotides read TGTGCCTGGAGTGTTTTGTCCGCGGGAGCCTACGAGCAGTACTTC. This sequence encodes CAWSVLSAGAYEQYF.

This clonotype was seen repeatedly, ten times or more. The CDR3 loop is CSASLAGGLTDTQYF. The CDR3 coding sequence is TGCAGTGCTTCGTTAGCGGGAGGCCTCACAGATACGCAGTATTTT. The V gene is TRBV20-1, the J gene TRBJ2-3, with 10 bases matching TRBD2. The CDR3 length is 15 residues. The V gene end was trimmed by 5 bases and the J gene end by 2 bases; junction bases not matched to a gene: 7. Germline V gene lookup returns CDR1 DFQATT and CDR2 SNEGSKA (reference sequence).

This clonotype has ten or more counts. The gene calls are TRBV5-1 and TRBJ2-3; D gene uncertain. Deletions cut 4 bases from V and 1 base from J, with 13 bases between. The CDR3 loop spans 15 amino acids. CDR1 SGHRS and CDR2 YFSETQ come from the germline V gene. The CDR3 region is CASSEQAQGTDTQYF. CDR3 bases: TGCGCCAGCAGCGAGCAAGCCCAAGGCACAGATACGCAGTATTTT.

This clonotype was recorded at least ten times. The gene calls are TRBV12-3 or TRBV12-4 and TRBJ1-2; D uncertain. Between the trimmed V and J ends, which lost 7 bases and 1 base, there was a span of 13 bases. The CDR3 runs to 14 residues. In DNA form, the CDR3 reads TGTGCCAGCATCACGGGGATGGGTAACTATGGCTACACCTTC. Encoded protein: CASITGMGNYGYTF.